The source of this T cell receptor (beta chain) is a study of blood T cell repertoires in COVID-19. This CDR3 comprises 17 residues. V shed 2 bases and J shed 0 bases, with 16 bases lying between them. Germline assignment: CDR1 MNHEY and CDR2 SMNVEV (reference sequence). Assay: immunoSEQ multiplex PCR; the TCRdb copy retains only in-frame clones and omits some. The sample yields 250,000 to 300,000 clones, 88% seen once. The origin of this receptor is a woman under 40 who had recovered from COVID-19. Sequencing used peripheral blood. The chain recombines TRBV27 with TRBJ2-5, with D tentatively TRBD1 (5 bases). This CDR3 reads CASSLGYVNRYQETQYF. The CDR3 DNA reads TGTGCCAGCAGTTTAGGTTACGTTAACAGGTACCAAGAGACCCAGTACTTC.